This TCR beta chain comes out of a study of T cells in Graves' hyperthyroidism and ophthalmopathy. Amplified TCR beta CDR3 regions came from RNA transcripts. First-round RT-PCR of the TCR CDR3 relied on the HTBI primer set. From the multiplex PCR reads, TCRdb called clonotypes with MiXCR, one entry per CDR3 protein. The data contain 640,000 or so distinct CDR3 sequences, 12% to 15% of them singletons. The TCR originated in a young woman with Graves' ophthalmopathy. Source material: blood.

The CDR3 loop reads CASSARDSHYGYTF. CDR3 nucleotide sequence: TGTGCCAGCAGCGCCCGGGACAGCCACTATGGCTACACCTTC. This chain uses TRBV5-6 with TRBJ1-2; 7 bases are shared with TRBD1. CDR3 length: 14 residues. Germline V gene lookup returns CDR1 SGHDT and CDR2 YYEEEE. Trimming at V came to 4 bases and at J to 3 bases, leaving 6 bases not matched to a gene.